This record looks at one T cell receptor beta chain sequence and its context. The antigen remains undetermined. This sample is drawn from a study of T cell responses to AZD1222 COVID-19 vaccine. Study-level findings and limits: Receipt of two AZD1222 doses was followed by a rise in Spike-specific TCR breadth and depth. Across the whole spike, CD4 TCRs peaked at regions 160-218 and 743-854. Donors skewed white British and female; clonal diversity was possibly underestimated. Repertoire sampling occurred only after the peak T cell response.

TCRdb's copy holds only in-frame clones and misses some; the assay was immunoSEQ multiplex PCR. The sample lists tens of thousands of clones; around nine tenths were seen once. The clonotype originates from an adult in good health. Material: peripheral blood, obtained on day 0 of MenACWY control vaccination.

For the CDR3, the DNA is TGCGCCAGCATATCTTCGGGAGCCTACAATGAGCAGTTCTTC. Its translation is CASISSGAYNEQFF. This chain uses TRBV10-2 with TRBJ2-1, with D perhaps TRBD2 (6 bases). The V and J ends lost 7 bases and 2 bases respectively, with 12 bases between them. The CDR3 is made up of 14 amino acids. Germline assignment: CDR1 WSHSY and CDR2 SAAADI.